This T cell receptor beta chain appears in the sequencing data of a study of neurological immune-mediated disorders. In germline, CDR1 is MDHEN, CDR2 SYDVKM. This CDR3 has 14 residues. With V trimmed by 6 bases and J by 6 bases, 9 bases remained unmatched. Time point meaning: technical triplicate 2. There are many counts of this clonotype. TCRdb ran MiXCR on the 5' RACE reads and lists one entry per CDR3 protein. The sample yields 25,000 to 35,000 distinct CDR3 sequences, roughly 15% seen once. The chain recombines TRBV28 with TRBJ2-3, with TRBD1 matching 7 bases. This TCR was sampled from a female donor with HTLV-1-associated myelopathy (HAM/TSP). Sequenced: CD4+ T cells from blood. The CDR3 nucleotides are TGTGCCAGCAGACTGACAGGGTCATGGGATACGCAGTATTTT. Protein product: CASRLTGSWDTQYF.